The 18 T cell receptor beta chains given below trace back to one sample, sequenced in a study of blood T cell repertoires in COVID-19. The assay was immunoSEQ multiplex PCR, and TCRdb's table has in-frame clones only and misses some. The data contain some 100,000 clones, roughly 87% of them seen just once; the ten biggest clones take up around 6.5%. Sequencing input: peripheral blood. The receptors were gathered from a woman aged 55-70 years with acute or convalescent COVID-19.

The chain is built from TRBV18 and TRBJ2-7, with TRBD1 matching over 7 bases. V trimming: 3 bases; J trimming: 3 bases; junction bases outside the gene matches: 2. Per the germline V gene, CDR1 is KGHSH and CDR2 is LQKENI. The CDR3 runs to 13 residues. Written as DNA, the CDR3 is TGTGCCAGCTCACCGACAGGGCTCTACGAGCAGTACTTC. It yields the protein CASSPTGLYEQYF.

The chain employs TRBV12-3 or TRBV12-4 and TRBJ1-6; unclear D gene. Trimming shortened V by 6 bases and J by 11 bases, and 11 bases separated the two germline ends. The CDR3 runs to 12 residues. In DNA form, the CDR3 reads TGTGCCAGCAGCCACGGCCGGGCACCCCTCCACTTT. Its translation is CASSHGRAPLHF.

The gene calls are TRBV19 and TRBJ1-2; no definite D call. Germline assignment: CDR1 LNHDA and CDR2 SQIVND (reference sequence). This CDR3 region has 12 residues. V shed 1 base and J shed 8 bases, with 8 bases lying between them. The CDR3 loop reads CASSIGVRGYTF. In DNA form, the CDR3 reads TGTGCCAGTAGTATAGGAGTTCGCGGCTACACCTTC.

The CDR3 coding sequence is TGTGCCAGCAGCCTTGACAGGGGGCGGAACACTGAAGCTTTCTTT. It is translated as CASSLDRGRNTEAFF. The chain carries TRBV5-4 and TRBJ1-1; 10 positions agree with TRBD1. The CDR3 consists of 15 residues. With V trimmed by 4 bases and J by 1 base, 4 bases remained unmatched. Germline V gene sequence: CDR1 SGHNT, CDR2 YYREEE (reference sequence).

The gene calls are TRBV5-4 and TRBJ2-7; 11 bases match TRBD2. The CDR3 consists of 14 residues. Germline V gene sequence: CDR1 SGHNT, CDR2 YYREEE (reference sequence). V trimming: 0 bases; J trimming: 6 bases; junction bases outside the gene matches: 2. The CDR3 loop is CASSLELAGAEQYF. CDR3 in DNA: TGTGCCAGCAGCTTGGAACTAGCGGGAGCCGAGCAGTACTTC.

The V and J genes are TRBV2 and TRBJ2-1; D is ambiguous. This CDR3 contains 13 residues. The V and J ends lost 6 bases and 6 bases respectively, with 12 bases between them. Germline V gene lookup returns CDR1 SNHLY and CDR2 FYNNEI. The CDR3 protein is CASRVSLPNEQFF. For the CDR3, the DNA is TGTGCCAGCAGGGTGAGTCTCCCCAATGAGCAGTTCTTC.

The rearrangement uses TRBV4-1 and TRBJ1-4, with D perhaps matching TRBD1 (5 bases). Germline CDR1 MGHRA, CDR2 YSYEKL. Trimming removed 1 base at V and 8 bases at J, with 8 bases between. The CDR3 runs to 13 residues. CDR3 in DNA: TGCGCCAGCAGCCAAGGACAGAACGAAAAACTGTTTTTT. It translates to CASSQGQNEKLFF.

The gene calls are TRBV27 and TRBJ1-6; maybe TRBD1 (5 bases). CDR1 is MNHEY and CDR2 is SMNVEV in the germline V gene (reference sequence). This CDR3 has 15 residues. V was pared by 5 bases and J by 4 bases, with 12 bases between. CDR3 sequence (DNA): TGTGCCAGCAGTCGCCCGGGGGGGTATAATTCACCCCTCCACTTT. Translation gives CASSRPGGYNSPLHF.

CDR3 amino acids: CASSPLAGGEQFF. The CDR3 DNA is TGTGCCAGCAGTCCCCTAGCGGGAGGGGAGCAGTTCTTC. This chain links TRBV12-3 or TRBV12-4 with TRBJ2-1; 12 nucleotides match TRBD2. V shed 5 bases and J 10 bases; nucleotides not matched to a gene: 3. This CDR3 is built from 13 residues.

The V gene is TRBV2, the J gene TRBJ1-2, with D maybe TRBD1 (6 bases). The germline gives CDR1 SNHLY, CDR2 FYNNEI. This CDR3 comprises 13 residues. Trimming removed 3 bases at V and 4 bases at J, with 9 bases between. The CDR3 DNA sequence: TGTGCCAGCAGTGACGGGGGGCTCTATGGCTACACCTTC. As protein: CASSDGGLYGYTF.

This rearrangement joins TRBV2 to TRBJ1-5; no firm D call. Germline CDR1 SNHLY, CDR2 FYNNEI. V was shortened by 4 bases and J by 0 bases, with 7 bases between the two germline ends. This CDR3 is 14 amino acids long. The CDR3 nucleotides read TGTGCCAGCAGTGGAGTTTCTAGCAATCAGCCCCAGCATTTT. Translated: CASSGVSSNQPQHF.

The rearrangement links TRBV7-8 to TRBJ1-1; D is undetermined. The CDR3 is 14 amino acids. The germline V gene encodes CDR1 SGHVS and CDR2 FQNEAQ. Trimming took 0 bases from V and 4 from J, leaving 9 bases between them. The CDR3 sequence is CASSLAMEGTEAFF. The CDR3 nucleotides read TGTGCCAGCAGCTTAGCGATGGAGGGCACTGAAGCTTTCTTT.

The V call is TRBV7-2, the J call TRBJ1-5; tentative D call: TRBD1 (6 bases). Germline V gene data show CDR1 as SGHTA and CDR2 as FQGNSA. The V and J ends lost 8 bases and 5 bases respectively, with 19 bases between them. This CDR3 has 15 residues. CDR3 in DNA: TGTGCCAGCCGGAGAGGGGGGGTGGGGGATCAGCCCCAGCATTTT. This gives the protein CASRRGGVGDQPQHF.

The gene calls are TRBV6-1 and TRBJ2-5, with TRBD2 matching 11 bases. The J segment lost 4 bases and the V segment lost 3 bases, leaving 7 bases of the junction unmatched. CDR1 is MNHNS and CDR2 is SASEGT in the germline V gene. This CDR3 has 16 amino acids. CDR3 sequence reads: CASSDLAGGRRETQYF. The CDR3 DNA reads TGTGCCAGCAGTGACCTAGCGGGAGGTAGAAGAGAGACCCAGTACTTC.

The chain recombines TRBV28 with TRBJ1-1, with D unclear. The V end lost 4 bases, the J end lost 0 bases, and 9 bases lay between the germline ends. The CDR3 spans 14 residues. Looked up from germline, CDR1 is MDHEN and CDR2 is SYDVKM. The CDR3 loop is CASSSLGLNTEAFF. The CDR3 DNA sequence: TGTGCCAGCAGTTCCCTAGGATTGAACACTGAAGCTTTCTTT.

In this sample, this clone turned up once. The chain has TRBV7-2 and TRBJ1-2; D perhaps matches TRBD1 (6 bases). This CDR3 has 16 amino acids. V was trimmed by 5 bases and J by 8 bases, leaving 24 bases between them. Germline V gene data show CDR1 as SGHTA and CDR2 as FQGNSA. CDR3 protein: CASSGYRTVAGGGYTF. The DNA for the CDR3 is TGTGCCAGCAGCGGATACCGGACAGTCGCCGGGGGGGGCTACACCTTC.

The chain uses TRBV15 and TRBJ2-2; the D gene is possibly TRBD1 (5 bases). Germline V lookup: CDR1 LNHNV, CDR2 YYDKDF (reference sequence). Trimming stripped 0 bases from V and 6 bases from J, with 11 bases between. The CDR3 runs to 15 residues. CDR3 bases: TGTGCCACCAGCAGAGACCCAGGGTTAGCCGGGGAGCTGTTTTTT. It translates to CATSRDPGLAGELFF.

The CDR3 bases are TGTGCCACCGCCTCCACAGGGTCGAACACTGAAGCTTTCTTT. Amino acid sequence: CATASTGSNTEAFF. The V and J genes are TRBV24-1 and TRBJ1-1, with D maybe TRBD1 (6 bases). This CDR3 has 14 amino acids. Germline CDR1 KGHDR, CDR2 SFDVKD. Trimming pared 9 bases from V and 1 base from J, leaving 14 bases between.